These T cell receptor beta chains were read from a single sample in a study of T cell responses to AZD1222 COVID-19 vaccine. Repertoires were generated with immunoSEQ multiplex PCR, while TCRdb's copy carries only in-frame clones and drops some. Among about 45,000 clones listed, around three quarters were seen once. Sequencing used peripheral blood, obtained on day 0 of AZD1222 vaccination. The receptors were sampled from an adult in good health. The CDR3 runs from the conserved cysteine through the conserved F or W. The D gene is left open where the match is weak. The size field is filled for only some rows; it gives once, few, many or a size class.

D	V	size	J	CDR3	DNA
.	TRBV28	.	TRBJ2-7	CATTDSYEQYF	TGTGCCACAACAGACTCCTACGAGCAGTACTTC
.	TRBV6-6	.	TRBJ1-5	CASRENSNQPQHF	TGTGCCAGTCGGGAGAATAGCAATCAGCCCCAGCATTTT
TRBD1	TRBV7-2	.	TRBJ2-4	CASSPGGQGALNIQYF	TGTGCCAGCAGCCCTGGGGGACAGGGGGCGTTGAACATTCAGTACTTC
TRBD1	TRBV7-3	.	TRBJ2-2	CASSFEGQGSGELFF	TGTGCCAGCAGCTTTGAGGGACAGGGGAGCGGGGAGCTGTTTTTT
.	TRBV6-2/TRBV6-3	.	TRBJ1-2	CASSYQFGANGYTF	TGTGCCAGCAGTTACCAGTTCGGGGCGAATGGCTACACCTTC
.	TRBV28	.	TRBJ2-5	CASSPRRGFQETQYF	TGTGCCAGCAGCCCCCGCCGTGGTTTCCAAGAGACCCAGTACTTC
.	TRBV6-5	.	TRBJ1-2	CASSTQGGLGYTF	TGTGCCAGCAGCACCCAGGGTGGGCTCGGCTACACCTTC
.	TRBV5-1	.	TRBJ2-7	CASSPLAPSSEQYF	TGCGCCAGCAGCCCCCTGGCCCCATCCAGCGAGCAGTACTTC
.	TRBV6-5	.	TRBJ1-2	CASRDKNYGYTF	TGTGCCAGCAGAGACAAAAACTATGGCTACACCTTC
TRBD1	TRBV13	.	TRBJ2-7	CASSLSPGTGVTYEQYF	TGTGCCAGCAGCTTATCACCCGGGACAGGGGTGACCTACGAGCAGTACTTC
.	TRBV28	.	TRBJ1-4	CASTPIRRANEKLFF	TGTGCCAGCACCCCAATCAGGCGGGCTAATGAAAAACTGTTTTTT
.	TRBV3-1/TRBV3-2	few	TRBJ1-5	CASSQDLRGVLGNQPQHF	TGTGCCAGCAGCCAAGATCTTCGCGGTGTACTGGGCAATCAGCCCCAGCATTTT
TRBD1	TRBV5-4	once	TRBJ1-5	CASSLQGAGNQPQHF	TGTGCCAGCAGCTTGCAGGGGGCCGGCAATCAGCCCCAGCATTTT
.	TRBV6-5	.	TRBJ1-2	CASSPSPGGYGYTF	TGTGCCAGCAGTCCCTCGCCAGGAGGGTATGGCTACACCTTC